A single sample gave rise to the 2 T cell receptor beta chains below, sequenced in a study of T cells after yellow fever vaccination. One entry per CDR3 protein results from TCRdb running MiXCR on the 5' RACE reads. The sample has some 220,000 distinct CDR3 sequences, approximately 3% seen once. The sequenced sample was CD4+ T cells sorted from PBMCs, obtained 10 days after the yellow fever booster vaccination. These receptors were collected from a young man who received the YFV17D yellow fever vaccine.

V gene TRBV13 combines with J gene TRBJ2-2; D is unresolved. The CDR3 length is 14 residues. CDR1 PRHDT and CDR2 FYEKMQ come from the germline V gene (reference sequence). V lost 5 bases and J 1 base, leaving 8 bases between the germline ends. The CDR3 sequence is CASSPEMNTGELFF. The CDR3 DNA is TGTGCCAGCAGCCCTGAGATGAACACCGGGGAGCTGTTTTTT.

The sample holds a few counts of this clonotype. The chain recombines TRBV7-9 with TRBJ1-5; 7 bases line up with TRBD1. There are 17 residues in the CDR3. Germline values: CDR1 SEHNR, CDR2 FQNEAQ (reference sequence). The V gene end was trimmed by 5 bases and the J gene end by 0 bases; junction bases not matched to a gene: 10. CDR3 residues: CASSPGTVADSNQPQHF. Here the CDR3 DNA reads TGTGCCAGCAGCCCTGGGACAGTAGCTGATAGCAATCAGCCCCAGCATTTT.